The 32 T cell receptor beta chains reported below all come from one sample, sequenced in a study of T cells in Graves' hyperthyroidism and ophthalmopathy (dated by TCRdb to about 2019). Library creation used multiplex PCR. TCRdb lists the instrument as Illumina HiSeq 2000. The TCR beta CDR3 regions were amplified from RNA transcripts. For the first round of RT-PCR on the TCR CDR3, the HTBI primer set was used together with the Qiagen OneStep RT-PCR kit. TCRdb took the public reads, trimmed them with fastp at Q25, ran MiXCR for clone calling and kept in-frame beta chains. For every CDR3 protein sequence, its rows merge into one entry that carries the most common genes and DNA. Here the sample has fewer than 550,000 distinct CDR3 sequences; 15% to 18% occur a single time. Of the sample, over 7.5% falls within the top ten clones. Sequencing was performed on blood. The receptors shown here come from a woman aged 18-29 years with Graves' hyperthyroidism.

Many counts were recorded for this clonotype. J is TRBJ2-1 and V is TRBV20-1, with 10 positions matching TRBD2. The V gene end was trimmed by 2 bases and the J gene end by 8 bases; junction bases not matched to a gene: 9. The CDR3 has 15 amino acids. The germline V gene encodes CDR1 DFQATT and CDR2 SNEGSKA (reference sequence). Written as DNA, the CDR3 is TGCAGTGCTAGACCGGCTAGCGGGGGCGACCATGAGCAGTTCTTC. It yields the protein CSARPASGGDHEQFF.

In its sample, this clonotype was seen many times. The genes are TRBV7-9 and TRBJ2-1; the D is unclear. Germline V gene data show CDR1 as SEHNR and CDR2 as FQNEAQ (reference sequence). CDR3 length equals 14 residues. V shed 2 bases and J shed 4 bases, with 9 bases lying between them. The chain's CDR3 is CASSLYKGYNEQFF. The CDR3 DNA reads TGTGCCAGCAGCTTATATAAGGGATACAATGAGCAGTTCTTC.

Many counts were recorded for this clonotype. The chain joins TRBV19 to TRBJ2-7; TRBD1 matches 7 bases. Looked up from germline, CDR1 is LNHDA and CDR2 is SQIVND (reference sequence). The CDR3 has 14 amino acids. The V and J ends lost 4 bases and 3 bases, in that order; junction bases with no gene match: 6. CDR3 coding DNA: TGTGCCAGTAGTAGTTCTCCAGGGGGCTACGAGCAGTACTTC. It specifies CASSSSPGGYEQYF.

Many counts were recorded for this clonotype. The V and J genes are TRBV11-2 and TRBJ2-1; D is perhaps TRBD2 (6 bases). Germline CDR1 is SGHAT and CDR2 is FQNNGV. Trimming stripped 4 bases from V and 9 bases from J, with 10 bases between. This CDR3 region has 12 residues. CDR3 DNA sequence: TGTGCCAGCAGCTCCCCGGGAGCTGAGCAGTTCTTC. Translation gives CASSSPGAEQFF.

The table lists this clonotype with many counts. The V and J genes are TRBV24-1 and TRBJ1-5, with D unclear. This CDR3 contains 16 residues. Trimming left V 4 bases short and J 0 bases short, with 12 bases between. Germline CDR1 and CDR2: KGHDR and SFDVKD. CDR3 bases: TGTGCCACCAGTGAATCTACAGCGTATAGCAATCAGCCCCAGCATTTT. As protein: CATSESTAYSNQPQHF.

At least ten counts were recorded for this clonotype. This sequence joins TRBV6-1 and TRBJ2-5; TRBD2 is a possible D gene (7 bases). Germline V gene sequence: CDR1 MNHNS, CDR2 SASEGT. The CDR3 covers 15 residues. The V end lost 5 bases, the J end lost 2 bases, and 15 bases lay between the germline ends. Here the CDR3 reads CASSRGAGTQETQYF. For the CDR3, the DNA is TGTGCCAGCAGTCGAGGAGCGGGGACACAAGAGACCCAGTACTTC.

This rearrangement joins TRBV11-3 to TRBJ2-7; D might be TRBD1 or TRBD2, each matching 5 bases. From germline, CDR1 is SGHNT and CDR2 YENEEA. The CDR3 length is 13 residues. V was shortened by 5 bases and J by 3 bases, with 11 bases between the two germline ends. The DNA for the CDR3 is TGTGCCAGCAGCCCCGGGGCCCTCTACGAGCAGTACTTC. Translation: CASSPGALYEQYF.

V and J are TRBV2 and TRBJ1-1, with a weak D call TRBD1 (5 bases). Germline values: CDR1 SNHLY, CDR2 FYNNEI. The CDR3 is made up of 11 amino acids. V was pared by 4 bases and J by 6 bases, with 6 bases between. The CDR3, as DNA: TGTGCCAGCAGTGCAGGGTCTGAAGCTTTCTTT. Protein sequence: CASSAGSEAFF.

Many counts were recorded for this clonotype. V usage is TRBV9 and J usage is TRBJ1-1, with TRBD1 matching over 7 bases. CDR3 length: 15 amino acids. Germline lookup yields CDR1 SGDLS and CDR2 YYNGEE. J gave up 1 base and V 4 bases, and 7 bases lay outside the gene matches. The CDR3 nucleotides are TGTGCCAGCAGCTCTCGGACAGGTACGAACACTGAAGCTTTCTTT. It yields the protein CASSSRTGTNTEAFF.

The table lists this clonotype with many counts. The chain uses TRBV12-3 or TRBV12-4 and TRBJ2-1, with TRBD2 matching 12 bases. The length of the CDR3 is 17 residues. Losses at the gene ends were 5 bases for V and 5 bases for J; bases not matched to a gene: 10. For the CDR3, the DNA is TGTGCCAGCAGTCCCCCCAGACTAGCGGGAGACGACAATGAGCAGTTCTTC. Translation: CASSPPRLAGDDNEQFF.

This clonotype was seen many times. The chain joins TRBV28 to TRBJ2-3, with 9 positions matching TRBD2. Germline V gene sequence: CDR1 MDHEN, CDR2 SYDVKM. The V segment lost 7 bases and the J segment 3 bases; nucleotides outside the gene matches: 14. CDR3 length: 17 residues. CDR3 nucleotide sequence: TGTGCCAGCAAAACGTCCGTTGGCGGGGGGGTTACAGATACGCAGTATTTT. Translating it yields CASKTSVGGGVTDTQYF.

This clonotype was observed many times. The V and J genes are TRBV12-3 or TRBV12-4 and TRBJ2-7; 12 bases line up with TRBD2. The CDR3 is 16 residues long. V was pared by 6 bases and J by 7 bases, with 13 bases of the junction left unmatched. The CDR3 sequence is CASSSSGRVPGGEQYF. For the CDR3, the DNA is TGTGCCAGCAGCTCTAGCGGGAGGGTCCCGGGGGGAGAGCAGTACTTC.

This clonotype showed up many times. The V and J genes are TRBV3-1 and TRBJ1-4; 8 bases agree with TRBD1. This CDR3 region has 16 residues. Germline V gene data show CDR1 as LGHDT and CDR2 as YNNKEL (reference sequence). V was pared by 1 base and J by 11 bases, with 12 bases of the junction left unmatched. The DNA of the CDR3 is TGTGCCAGCAGCCAAGGCCTGCAGGGGGCGTCGGGTAAACTGTTTTTT. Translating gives CASSQGLQGASGKLFF.

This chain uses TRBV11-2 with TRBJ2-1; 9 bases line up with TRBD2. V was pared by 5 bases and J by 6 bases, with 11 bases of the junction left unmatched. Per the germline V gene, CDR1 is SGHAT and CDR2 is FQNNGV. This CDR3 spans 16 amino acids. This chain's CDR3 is CASSRSGLAEGNEQFF. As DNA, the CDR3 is TGTGCCAGCAGCCGCTCGGGACTAGCCGAGGGCAATGAGCAGTTCTTC.

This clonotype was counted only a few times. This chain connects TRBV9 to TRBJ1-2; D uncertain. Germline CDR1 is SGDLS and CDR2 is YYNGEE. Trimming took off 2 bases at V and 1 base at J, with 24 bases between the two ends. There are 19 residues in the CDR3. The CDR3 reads CASSVQVAGSDYHNYGYTF. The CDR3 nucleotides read TGTGCCAGCAGCGTGCAAGTTGCGGGATCCGACTATCATAACTATGGCTACACCTTC.

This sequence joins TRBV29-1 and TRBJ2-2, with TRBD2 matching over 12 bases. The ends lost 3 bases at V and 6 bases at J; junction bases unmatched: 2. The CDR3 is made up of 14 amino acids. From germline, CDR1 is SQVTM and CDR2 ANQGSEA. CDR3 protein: CSVESSGRAGELFF. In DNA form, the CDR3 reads TGCAGCGTTGAGTCTAGCGGGAGGGCCGGGGAGCTGTTTTTT.

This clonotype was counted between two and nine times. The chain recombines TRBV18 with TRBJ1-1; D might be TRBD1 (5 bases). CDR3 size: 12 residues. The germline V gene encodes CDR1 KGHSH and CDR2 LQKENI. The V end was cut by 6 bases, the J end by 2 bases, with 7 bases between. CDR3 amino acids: CASSTVNTEAFF. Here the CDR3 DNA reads TGTGCCAGCTCGACAGTTAACACTGAAGCTTTCTTT.

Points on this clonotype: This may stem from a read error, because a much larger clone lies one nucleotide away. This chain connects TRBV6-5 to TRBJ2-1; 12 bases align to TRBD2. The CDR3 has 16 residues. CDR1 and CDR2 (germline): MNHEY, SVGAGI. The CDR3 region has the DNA TGTGCCAGCAGTTCACGACTAGCGGGGGACTACAATGGGCAGTTCTTC. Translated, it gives CASSSRLAGDYNGQFF.

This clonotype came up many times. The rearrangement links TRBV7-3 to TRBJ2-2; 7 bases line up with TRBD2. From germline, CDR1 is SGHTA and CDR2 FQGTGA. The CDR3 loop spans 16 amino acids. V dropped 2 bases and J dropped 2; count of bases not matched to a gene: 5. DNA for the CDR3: TGTGCCAGCAGCTTAGCCCCGGGGGGTAACACCGGGGAGCTGTTTTTT. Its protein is CASSLAPGGNTGELFF.

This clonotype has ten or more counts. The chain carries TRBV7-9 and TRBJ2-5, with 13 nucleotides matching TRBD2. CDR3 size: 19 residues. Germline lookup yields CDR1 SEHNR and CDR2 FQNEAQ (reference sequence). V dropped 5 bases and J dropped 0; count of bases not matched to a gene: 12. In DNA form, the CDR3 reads TGTGCCAGCAGCCCGACTAGCGGGGGGACCACACGTAACCAAGAGACCCAGTACTTC. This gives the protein CASSPTSGGTTRNQETQYF.

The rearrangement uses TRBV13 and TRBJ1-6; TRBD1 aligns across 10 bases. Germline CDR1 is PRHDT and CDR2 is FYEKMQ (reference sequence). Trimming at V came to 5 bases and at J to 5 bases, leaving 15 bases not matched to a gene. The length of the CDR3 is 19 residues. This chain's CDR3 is CASSRPGTGDFLDNSPLHF. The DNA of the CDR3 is TGTGCCAGCAGCCGACCGGGGACAGGGGATTTTTTGGATAATTCACCCCTCCACTTT.

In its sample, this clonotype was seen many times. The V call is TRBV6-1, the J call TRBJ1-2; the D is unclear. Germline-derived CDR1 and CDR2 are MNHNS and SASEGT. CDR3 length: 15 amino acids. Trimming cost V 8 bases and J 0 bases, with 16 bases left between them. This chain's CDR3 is CASLERARTNYGYTF. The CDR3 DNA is TGTGCCAGCCTTGAAAGGGCGAGGACTAACTATGGCTACACCTTC.

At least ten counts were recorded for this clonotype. The CDR3 reads CASSPSQLSGTANTGELFF. Written as DNA, the CDR3 is TGTGCCAGCAGCCCTAGTCAGCTGTCGGGGACGGCTAACACCGGGGAGCTGTTTTTT. The rearrangement uses TRBV7-2 and TRBJ2-2, with D perhaps matching TRBD1 or TRBD2 (5 bases each). The V end was cut by 5 bases, the J end by 2 bases, with 24 bases between. Germline V gene sequence: CDR1 SGHTA, CDR2 FQGNSA. There are 19 residues in the CDR3.

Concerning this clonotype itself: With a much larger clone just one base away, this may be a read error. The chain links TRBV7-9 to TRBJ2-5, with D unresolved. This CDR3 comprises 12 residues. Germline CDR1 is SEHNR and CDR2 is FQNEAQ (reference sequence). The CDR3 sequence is CASSLGPETRYF. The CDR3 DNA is TGTGCCAGCAGCTTAGGCCCAGAGACCCGGTACTTC.

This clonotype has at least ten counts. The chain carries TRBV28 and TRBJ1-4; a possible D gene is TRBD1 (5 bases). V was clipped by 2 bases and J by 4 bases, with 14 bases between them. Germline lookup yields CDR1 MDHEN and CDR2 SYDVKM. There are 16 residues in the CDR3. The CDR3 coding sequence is TGTGCCAGCAGTTTAAAAGCAGGGCGCCTTAATGAAAAACTGTTTTTT. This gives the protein CASSLKAGRLNEKLFF.

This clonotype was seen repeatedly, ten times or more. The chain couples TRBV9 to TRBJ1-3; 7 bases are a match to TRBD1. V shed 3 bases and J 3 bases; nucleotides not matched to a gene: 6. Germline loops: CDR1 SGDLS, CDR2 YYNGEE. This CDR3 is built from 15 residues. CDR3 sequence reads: CASSASTGIGNTIYF. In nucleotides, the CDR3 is TGTGCCAGCAGCGCATCGACAGGGATTGGAAACACCATATATTTT.

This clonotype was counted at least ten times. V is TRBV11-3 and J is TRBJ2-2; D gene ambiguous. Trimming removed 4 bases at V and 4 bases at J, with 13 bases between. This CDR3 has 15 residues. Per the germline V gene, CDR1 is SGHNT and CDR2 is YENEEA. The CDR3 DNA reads TGTGCCAGCAGCTCCCGGTCGAGTCTCACCGGGGAGCTGTTTTTT. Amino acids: CASSSRSSLTGELFF.

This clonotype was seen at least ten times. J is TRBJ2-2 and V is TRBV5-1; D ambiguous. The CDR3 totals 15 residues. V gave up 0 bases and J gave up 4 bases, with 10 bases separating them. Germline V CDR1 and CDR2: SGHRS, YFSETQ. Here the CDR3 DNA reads TGCGCCAGCAGCTTGGATGGACCAATCACCGGGGAGCTGTTTTTT. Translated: CASSLDGPITGELFF.

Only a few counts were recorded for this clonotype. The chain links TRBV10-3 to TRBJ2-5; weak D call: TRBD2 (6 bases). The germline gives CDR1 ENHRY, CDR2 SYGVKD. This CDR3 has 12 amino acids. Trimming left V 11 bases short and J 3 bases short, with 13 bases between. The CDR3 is CAVGSQEETQYF. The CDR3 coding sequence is TGTGCCGTCGGGAGCCAGGAAGAGACCCAGTACTTC.

The CDR3 sequence: CASSLGTSGRVATQYF. In nucleotides, the CDR3 is TGTGCCAGCAGCCTCGGGACTAGCGGGAGGGTGGCTACGCAGTATTTT. The rearrangement joins TRBV3-1 to TRBJ2-3, with 16 nucleotides matching TRBD2. Trimming removed 4 bases from V and 8 bases from J; junction bases left unmatched: 6. The CDR3 runs to 16 residues. CDR1 and CDR2 (germline): LGHDT, YNNKEL (reference sequence).

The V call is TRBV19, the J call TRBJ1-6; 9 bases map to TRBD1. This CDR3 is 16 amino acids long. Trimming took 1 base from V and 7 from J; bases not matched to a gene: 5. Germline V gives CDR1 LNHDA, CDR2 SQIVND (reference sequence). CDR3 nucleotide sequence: TGTGCCAGTAGTATAGGAGGGGACAGGGTGAATTCACCCCTCCACTTT. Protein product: CASSIGGDRVNSPLHF.

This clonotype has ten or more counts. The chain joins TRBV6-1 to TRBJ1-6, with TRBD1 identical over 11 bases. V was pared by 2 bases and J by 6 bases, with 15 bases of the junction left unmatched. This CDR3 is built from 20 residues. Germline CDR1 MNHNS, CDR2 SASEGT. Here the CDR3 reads CASSESTLTGQGAGNSPLHF. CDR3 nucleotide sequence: TGTGCCAGCAGTGAATCGACCCTTACCGGACAGGGGGCCGGTAATTCACCCCTCCACTTT.